The 9 T cell receptor beta chains reported below all come from one sample, sequenced in a study of read filtering for tumor transcriptome and immune sequencing. From around 0.4 ug of RNA, a library with molecular barcoded alpha/delta and beta/gamma adaptors was made. TCRdb reprocessed the reads with MiXCR, giving one entry per CDR3 protein. The data contain over 45,000 distinct CDR3 sequences, around 20% of them singletons. The sequenced sample was a population of CD138-negative cells sorted from bone marrow. These receptors were collected from a donor older than 35 with multiple myeloma.

This clonotype was counted many times. The chain recombines TRBV28 with TRBJ2-7; the match to TRBD1 covers 7 bases. The CDR3 spans 14 residues. The trim removed 5 bases at V and 3 bases at J, leaving 7 bases unmatched. The germline V gene has CDR1 MDHEN and CDR2 SYDVKM. CDR3 DNA sequence: TGTGCCAGCAGTCAACCGGGACAGTTCTACGAGCAGTACTTC. This codes for CASSQPGQFYEQYF. Full variable domain (remainder filled in from reference TRBV28 and TRBJ2-7): DVKVTQSSRYLVKRTGEKVFLECVQDMDHENMFWYRQDPGLGLRLIYFSYDVKMKEKGDIPEGYSVSREKKERFSLILESASTNQTSMYLCASSQPGQFYEQYFGPGTRLTVT.

This clonotype was counted at least ten times. The chain links TRBV28 to TRBJ2-7; 7 bases map to TRBD2. CDR3 length equals 15 residues. V shed 5 bases, J shed 0 bases, and the junction held 7 bases outside the gene matches. CDR1 and CDR2 (germline): MDHEN, SYDVKM. The CDR3 sequence: CASSSGTASSYEQYF. CDR3 nucleotide sequence: TGTGCCAGCAGTAGCGGGACGGCCAGCTCCTACGAGCAGTACTTC.

This clonotype was observed a few times. A much bigger clone sits one base away, suggesting this may be a read error. J is TRBJ2-7 and V is TRBV11-1; no reliable D call. The germline CDR1 and CDR2 sequences are SGHAT and FQDESV (reference sequence). The CDR3 runs 12 residues. The CDR3 coding sequence is TGTGCCAGCAGCTGGACCCCCTACGAGCCGTACTTC. Amino acid sequence: CASSWTPYEPYF.

As regards this clonotype: One end of the junction fails to match germline, which may point to a read error. The rearrangement uses TRBV7-9 and TRBJ2-1; D not resolved. Germline values: CDR1 SEHNR, CDR2 FQNEAQ (reference sequence). The CDR3 has 18 residues. The CDR3 nucleotides read TGTGCTAGCAGCTTAGGCGTGGATGCGACGGGCAAGTACGATGAGCAGTTCTTC. Residues: CASSLGVDATGKYDEQFF.

This clonotype has at least ten counts. CDR3 region: CASSPQGPTEAFF. Here the CDR3 DNA reads TGCGCCAGCAGTCCTCAGGGGCCCACTGAAGCTTTCTTT. V is TRBV4-1 and J is TRBJ1-1; D is possibly TRBD1 (6 bases). V was cut by 6 bases and J by 4 bases, with 12 bases left in between. Germline-derived CDR1 and CDR2 are MGHRA and YSYEKL. This CDR3 has 13 residues.

This clonotype was seen at least ten times. The J gene is TRBJ2-7, the V gene TRBV6-6, with D perhaps TRBD1 (7 bases). The CDR3 runs 12 residues. V lost 5 bases and J lost 6, with 11 bases in between. Germline CDR1 reads MNHNY; CDR2 reads SVGAGI (reference sequence). The DNA of the CDR3 is TGTGCCAGCAGTCCCAGGGGGGTCGAGCAGTACTTC. Its translation is CASSPRGVEQYF.

There are many counts of this clonotype. The chain has TRBV7-3 and TRBJ2-2; TRBD2 matches 9 bases. V was pared by 5 bases and J by 6 bases, with 10 bases of the junction left unmatched. Germline V lookup: CDR1 SGHTA, CDR2 FQGTGA. The CDR3 has 16 amino acids. CDR3 amino acids: CASSPPPLAGAGELFF. The CDR3 bases are TGTGCCAGCAGCCCCCCCCCACTAGCGGGTGCCGGGGAGCTGTTTTTT. The full variable domain, in which reference TRBV7-3 and TRBJ2-2 provide the parts outside the CDR3, is GAGVSQTPSNKVTEKGKYVELRCDPISGHTALYWYRQSLGQGPEFLIYFQGTGAADDSGLPNDRFFAVRPEGSVSTLKIQRTERGDSAVYLCASSPPPLAGAGELFFGEGSRLTVL.

On this clonotype: Since a much larger clone is just one base distant, this may be a read error. The conserved final phenylalanine or tryptophan is absent from the CDR3, which likely points to a read error. CDR3 in DNA: TGTGCCAGCAGTGCGCGGGGACTAGCACTCTACAATGAGCAGTTCCTC. It codes for CASSARGLALYNEQFL. This sequence joins TRBV11-2 and TRBJ2-1, with 9 bases that match TRBD2. This CDR3 spans 16 amino acids. J gave up 3 bases and V 6 bases, and 9 bases lay outside the gene matches. Germline V gene lookup returns CDR1 SGHAT and CDR2 FQNNGV.

This clonotype was observed many times. The gene calls are TRBV19 and TRBJ2-5, with 8 bases identical to TRBD1. Per the germline V gene, CDR1 is LNHDA and CDR2 is SQIVND (reference sequence). J was trimmed by 5 bases and V by 10 bases; bases with no gene match: 12. This CDR3 contains 14 residues. In DNA, the CDR3 is TGTGCCACCTCAGGGGGCGATCGATGGGAGACCCAGTACTTC. This translates into CATSGGDRWETQYF.